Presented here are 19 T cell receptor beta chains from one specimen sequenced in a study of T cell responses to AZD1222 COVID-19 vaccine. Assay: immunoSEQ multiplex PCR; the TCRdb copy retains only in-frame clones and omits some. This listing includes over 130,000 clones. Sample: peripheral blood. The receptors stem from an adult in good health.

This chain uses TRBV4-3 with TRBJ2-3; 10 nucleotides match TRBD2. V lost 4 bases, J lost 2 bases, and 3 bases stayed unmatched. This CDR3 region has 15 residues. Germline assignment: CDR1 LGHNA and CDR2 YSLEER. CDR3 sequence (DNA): TGCGCCAGCAGCCTTAGCGGGGGGCTCACAGATACGCAGTATTTT. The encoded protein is CASSLSGGLTDTQYF.

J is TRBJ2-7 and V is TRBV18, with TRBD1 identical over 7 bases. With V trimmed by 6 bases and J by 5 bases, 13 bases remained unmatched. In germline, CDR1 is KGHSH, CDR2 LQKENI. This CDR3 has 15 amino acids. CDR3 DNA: TGTGCCAGCTCTGACCGAGGGACAGCCCCTAACGAGCAGTACTTC. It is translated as CASSDRGTAPNEQYF.

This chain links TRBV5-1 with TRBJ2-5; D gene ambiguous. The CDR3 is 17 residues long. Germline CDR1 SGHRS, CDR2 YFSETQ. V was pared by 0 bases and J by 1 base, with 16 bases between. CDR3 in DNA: TGCGCCAGCAGCTTGGGCGCATACACGAGCCTCCAAGAGACCCAGTACTTC. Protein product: CASSLGAYTSLQETQYF.

DNA for the CDR3: TGTGCCAGCAGCCCCCGAGGGGGGACGGGTTTTGCGACCCAGTACTTC. Translated: CASSPRGGTGFATQYF. V and J are TRBV5-4 and TRBJ2-5; D assignment may be TRBD1 or TRBD2 (6 bases each). The CDR3 has 16 amino acids. The germline CDR1 and CDR2 sequences are SGHNT and YYREEE (reference sequence). V gave up 4 bases and J gave up 7 bases, with 23 bases separating them.

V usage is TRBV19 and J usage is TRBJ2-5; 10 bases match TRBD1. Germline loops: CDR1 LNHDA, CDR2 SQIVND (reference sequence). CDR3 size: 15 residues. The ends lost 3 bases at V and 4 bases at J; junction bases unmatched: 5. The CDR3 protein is CASSIGGQGGETQYF. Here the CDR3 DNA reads TGTGCCAGTAGTATCGGCGGACAGGGGGGAGAGACCCAGTACTTC. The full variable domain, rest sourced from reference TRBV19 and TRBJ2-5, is DGGITQSPKYLFRKEGQNVTLSCEQNLNHDAMYWYRQDPGQGLRLIYYSQIVNDFQKGDIAEGYSVSREKKESFPLTVTSAQKNPTAFYLCASSIGGQGGETQYFGPGTRLLVL.

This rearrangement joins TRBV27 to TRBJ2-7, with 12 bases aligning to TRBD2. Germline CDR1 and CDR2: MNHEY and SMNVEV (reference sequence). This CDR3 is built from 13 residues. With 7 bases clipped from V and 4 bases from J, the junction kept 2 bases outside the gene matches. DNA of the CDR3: TGTGCCAGCATCGGACTAGCGGGGTACGAGCAGTACTTC. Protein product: CASIGLAGYEQYF.

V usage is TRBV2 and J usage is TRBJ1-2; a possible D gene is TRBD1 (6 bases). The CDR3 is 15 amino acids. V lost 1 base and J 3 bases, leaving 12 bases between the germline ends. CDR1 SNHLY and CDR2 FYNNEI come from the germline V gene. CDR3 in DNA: TGTGCCAGCAGTGAAGGACAGGCGCTCGACTATGGCTACACCTTC. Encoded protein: CASSEGQALDYGYTF.

CDR3 amino acids: CATSARDRGAEQYF. CDR3 DNA: TGTGCCACCAGTGCCCGGGACAGGGGAGCCGAGCAGTACTTC. The chain is built from TRBV24-1 and TRBJ2-7; TRBD1 matches at 10 bases. The J segment lost 6 bases and the V segment lost 5 bases, leaving 6 bases of the junction unmatched. In germline, CDR1 is KGHDR, CDR2 SFDVKD. This CDR3 has 14 residues.

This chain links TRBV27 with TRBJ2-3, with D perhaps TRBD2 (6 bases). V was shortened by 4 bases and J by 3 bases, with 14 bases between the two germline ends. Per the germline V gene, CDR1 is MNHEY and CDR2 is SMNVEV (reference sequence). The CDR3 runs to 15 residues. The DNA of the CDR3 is TGTGCCAGCAGTTGGGACTGGCGATTGACAGATACGCAGTATTTT. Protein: CASSWDWRLTDTQYF.

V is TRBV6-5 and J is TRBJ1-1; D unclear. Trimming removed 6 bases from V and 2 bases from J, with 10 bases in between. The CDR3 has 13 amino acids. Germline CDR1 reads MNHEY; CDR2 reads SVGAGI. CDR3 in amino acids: CASRYQANTEAFF. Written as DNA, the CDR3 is TGTGCCAGCAGATACCAGGCAAACACTGAAGCTTTCTTT.

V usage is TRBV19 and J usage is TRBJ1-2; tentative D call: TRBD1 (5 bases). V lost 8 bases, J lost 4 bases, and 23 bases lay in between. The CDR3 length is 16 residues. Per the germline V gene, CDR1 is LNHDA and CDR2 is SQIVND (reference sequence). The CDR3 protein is CASGTFSGPQGYGYTF. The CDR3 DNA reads TGTGCCAGTGGGACTTTTTCAGGCCCTCAGGGCTATGGCTACACCTTC.

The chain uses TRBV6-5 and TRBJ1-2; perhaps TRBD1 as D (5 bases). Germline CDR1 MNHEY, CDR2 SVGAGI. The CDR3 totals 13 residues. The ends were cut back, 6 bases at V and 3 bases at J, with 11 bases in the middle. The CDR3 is CASRRGDYYGYTF. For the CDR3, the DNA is TGTGCCAGCAGACGCGGGGACTACTATGGCTACACCTTC.

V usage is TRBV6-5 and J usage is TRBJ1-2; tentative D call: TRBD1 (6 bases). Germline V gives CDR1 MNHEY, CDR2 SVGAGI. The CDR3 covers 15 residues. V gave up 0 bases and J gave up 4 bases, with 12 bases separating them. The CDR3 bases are TGTGCCAGCAGTTACTCGACCGGGGGCGGCTATGGCTACACCTTC. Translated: CASSYSTGGGYGYTF.

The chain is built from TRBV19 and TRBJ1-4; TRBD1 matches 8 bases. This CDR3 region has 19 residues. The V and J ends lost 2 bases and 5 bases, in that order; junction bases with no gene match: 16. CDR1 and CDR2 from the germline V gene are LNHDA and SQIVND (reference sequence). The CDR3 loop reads CASSILSADRVSRNEKLFF. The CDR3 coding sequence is TGTGCCAGTAGTATATTATCCGCGGACAGGGTTTCCCGGAATGAAAAACTGTTTTTT.

CDR3 in amino acids: CASSQGQGPPNEQFF. CDR3 bases: TGTGCCAGCAGCCAAGGGCAGGGTCCACCCAATGAGCAGTTCTTC. The chain couples TRBV4-2 to TRBJ2-1; D may be TRBD1 (5 bases). The germline gives CDR1 LGHNA, CDR2 YNFKEQ. The V end lost 1 base, the J end lost 6 bases, and 13 bases lay between the germline ends. This CDR3 has 15 residues.

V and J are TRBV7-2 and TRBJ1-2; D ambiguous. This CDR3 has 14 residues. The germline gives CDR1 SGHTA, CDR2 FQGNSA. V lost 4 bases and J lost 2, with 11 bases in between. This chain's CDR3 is CASSSSYANYGYTF. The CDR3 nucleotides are TGTGCCAGCAGCTCCTCTTACGCAAACTATGGCTACACCTTC.

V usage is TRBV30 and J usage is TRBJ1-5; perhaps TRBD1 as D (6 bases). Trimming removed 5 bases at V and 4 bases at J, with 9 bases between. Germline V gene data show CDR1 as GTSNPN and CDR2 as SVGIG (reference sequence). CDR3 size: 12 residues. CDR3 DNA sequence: TGTGCCTGGGGACAGAAGAATCAGCCCCAGCATTTT. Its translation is CAWGQKNQPQHF.

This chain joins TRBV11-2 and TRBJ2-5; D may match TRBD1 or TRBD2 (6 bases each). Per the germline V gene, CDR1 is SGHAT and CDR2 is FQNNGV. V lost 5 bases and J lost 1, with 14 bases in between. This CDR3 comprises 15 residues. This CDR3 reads CASSPARDIQETQYF. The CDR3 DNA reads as TGTGCCAGCAGCCCTGCGCGGGACATCCAAGAGACCCAGTACTTC.

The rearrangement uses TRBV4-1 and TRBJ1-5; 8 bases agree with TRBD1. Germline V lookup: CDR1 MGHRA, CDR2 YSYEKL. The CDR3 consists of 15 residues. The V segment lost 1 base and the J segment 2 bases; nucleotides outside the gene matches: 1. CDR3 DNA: TGCGCCAGCAGCCAAGTGGGACAGGGCAATCAGCCCCAGCATTTT. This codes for CASSQVGQGNQPQHF.